This entry concerns a single T cell receptor (beta chain). The sample belongs to a study of blood T cell repertoires in COVID-19. Turning to the study itself: Acute and convalescent COVID-19 samples came from the United States, Italy and Spain. The analysed material was cDNA or gDNA that came from T cells, B-cell-depleted T cells, or PBMCs.

In the original workflow: The authors estimated nucleated cell counts from reference gene primer amplification. Sequencing used immunoSEQ multiplex PCR; TCRdb keeps in-frame clones, though not all of them. D and trimming were read from the DNA, whereas the V and J calls and clone size are those reported in that table. Among tens of thousands of clones listed, 70% to 90% were seen once. CDR3 length equals 13 residues. V was clipped by 5 bases and J by 5 bases, with 12 bases between them. Germline V CDR1 and CDR2: SEHNR, FQNEAQ (reference sequence). Input material: peripheral blood. The clonotype originates from an older man with acute or convalescent COVID-19. The V call is TRBV7-9, the J call TRBJ1-2, with D possibly TRBD1 on 5 matching bases. The CDR3 bases are TGTGCCAGCAGCCGAGAGACAGCTTATGGCTACACCTTC. It is translated as CASSRETAYGYTF. Based on the CDR3 plus reference TRBV7-9 and TRBJ1-2, the full variable domain is DTGVSQNPRHKITKRGQNVTFRCDPISEHNRLYWYRQTLGQGPEFLTYFQNEAQLEKSRLLSDRFSAERPKGSFSTLEIQRTEQGDSAMYLCASSRETAYGYTFGSGTRLTVV.